This T cell receptor (beta chain) stems from a study of regulatory T cells in long-lasting Graves disease. CDR3 length: 17 amino acids. Germline loops: CDR1 PRHDT, CDR2 FYEKMQ (reference sequence). J lost 3 bases, V lost 0 bases, and 6 bases had no gene match. This clonotype was counted ten times or more. Its antigen is not identified. Relying on iRepertoire HTBI primers and Arm-PCR of CDR3 regions, the team built TCR beta libraries. Authors' methods: Around 59 TRBV and 12 to 15 TRBJ segments were identified across samples. TCRdb passed the multiplex PCR reads through MiXCR, listing each CDR3 protein once. These V and J calls rely on TCRdb rather than the paper's analysis. The data show around 400,000 distinct CDR3 sequences, with roughly 25% seen just once and approximately 28% held by the top ten. Regarding time point: persistent/refractory GD, antithyroid drugs over 5 years with positive TRAb. RNA from PBMCs was the source of the TCR library. American Thyroid Association guidelines defined how Graves' disease was diagnosed.

Study-wide findings and caveats: Patients with persistent disease shared under 3,500 public clonotypes, outpacing the approximately 870 shared by new patients. Small numbers of samples may have cut accuracy.

The receptor's source is a middle-aged woman with Graves disease. The starting material was peripheral blood mononuclear cells (PBMCs), obtained when the disease was refractory, from a patient treated with antithyroid drugs. V gene TRBV13 combines with J gene TRBJ2-5; TRBD2 matches 11 bases. Here the CDR3 reads CASSLGRRLAGKETQYF. The DNA for the CDR3 is TGTGCCAGCAGCTTAGGCCGTCGACTAGCGGGAAAAGAGACCCAGTACTTC.